These 20 T cell receptor beta chains came from one sample sequenced in a study of T cells expressing NK-cell markers (dated by TCRdb to the early 2020s). The library was produced with 5' RACE. Data came from an Illumina HiSeq 2000. The reads went through TCRdb reprocessing, and each CDR3 protein sequence gets one entry with no DNA. This sample's clone table shows some 110,000 distinct CDR3 sequences. Of the sample, roughly 20% falls within the top ten clones. Material for sequencing was blood T cells: a sorted CD56 or NKG2C T cell subset, CD4+ or CD8+ T cells, or bulk PBMC T cells (not recorded which). The receptor source for this set is a woman between 18 and 70 years old in good health.

This CDR3 reads CASSMYSYGYTF. This rearrangement joins TRBV9 to TRBJ1-2. This CDR3 has 12 residues. The germline V gene has CDR1 SGDLS and CDR2 YYNGEE. Using reference TRBV9 and TRBJ1-2 for the parts outside the CDR3, the full variable domain is DSGVTQTPKHLITATGQRVTLRCSPRSGDLSVYWYQQSLDQGLQFLIQYYNGEERAKGNILERFSAQQFPDLHSELNLSSLELGDSALYFCASSMYSYGYTFGSGTRLTVV.

V gene TRBV29-1 combines with J gene TRBJ2-4; with no DNA, the TCRdb D assignment of TRBD1 cannot be verified. The length of the CDR3 is 12 residues. Germline values: CDR1 SQVTM, CDR2 ANQGSEA. The chain's CDR3 is CSVPGQANIQYF.

V gene TRBV27 combines with J gene TRBJ2-7; TCRdb selects TRBD1, and the lack of DNA leaves this call unchecked. Germline V CDR1 and CDR2: MNHEY, SMNVEV (reference sequence). This CDR3 comprises 14 residues. CDR3 amino acids: CASSFGRGFHEQYF.

This rearrangement joins TRBV30 to TRBJ2-1; checking the TCRdb D call of TRBD1 is not possible without DNA. Germline CDR1 GTSNPN, CDR2 SVGIG (reference sequence). This CDR3 is built from 14 residues. The CDR3 protein is CAWSWDRGYNEQFF. The whole variable domain, filled in from reference TRBV30 and TRBJ2-1, reads SQTIHQWPATLVQPVGSPLSLECTVEGTSNPNLYWYRQAAGRGLQLLFYSVGIGQISSEVPQNLSASRPQDRQFILSSKKLLLSDSGFYLCAWSWDRGYNEQFFGPGTRLTVL.

This chain connects TRBV7-9 to TRBJ2-2. CDR1 is SEHNR, CDR2 FQNEAQ, per germline (reference sequence). This CDR3 is built from 13 residues. The CDR3 protein is CASSIGNTGELFF.

This chain uses TRBV27 with TRBJ1-1; as DNA is missing, the TRBD1 call by TCRdb cannot be tested. The CDR3 runs to 13 residues. Germline lookup yields CDR1 MNHEY and CDR2 SMNVEV (reference sequence). This chain's CDR3 is CASSLRQAHQAFF.

The V gene is TRBV28, the J gene TRBJ1-1; TCRdb returns TRBD1, unconfirmable since there is no DNA. The germline CDR1 and CDR2 sequences are MDHEN and SYDVKM. There are 16 residues in the CDR3. This chain's CDR3 is CASSLTLGPPNTEAFF.

V is TRBV6-5 and J is TRBJ2-7; TCRdb's assignment of TRBD2 cannot be checked, as there is no DNA. The CDR3 is 16 amino acids. CDR1 MNHEY and CDR2 SVGAGI come from the germline V gene. This CDR3 is CASSYSKWTSGYEQYF.

The gene calls are TRBV19 and TRBJ2-1. The CDR3 has 13 residues. Germline V gene data show CDR1 as LNHDA and CDR2 as SQIVND (reference sequence). CDR3 protein: CASSIMWQNEQFF. The complete variable domain, with remaining parts taken from reference TRBV19 and TRBJ2-1, reads DGGITQSPKYLFRKEGQNVTLSCEQNLNHDAMYWYRQDPGQGLRLIYYSQIVNDFQKGDIAEGYSVSREKKESFPLTVTSAQKNPTAFYLCASSIMWQNEQFFGPGTRLTVL.

The chain links TRBV20-1 to TRBJ2-1; checking the TCRdb D call of TRBD1 is not possible without DNA. Per the germline V gene, CDR1 is DFQATT and CDR2 is SNEGSKA (reference sequence). The CDR3 loop spans 14 amino acids. CDR3 sequence reads: CSASMGLSYNEQFF.

This chain uses TRBV28 with TRBJ2-5; without DNA, the TCRdb call of TRBD2 cannot be checked. Germline values: CDR1 MDHEN, CDR2 SYDVKM. CDR3 length equals 16 residues. CDR3 sequence: CASSLGLAAPQETQYF.

The chain is built from TRBV11-2 and TRBJ1-2. CDR1 is SGHAT and CDR2 is FQNNGV in the germline V gene. The CDR3 runs 14 residues. The CDR3 here is CASSRTVTGYGYTF.

The V gene is TRBV13, the J gene TRBJ2-1; the D gene TCRdb calls, TRBD2, cannot be checked with no DNA. CDR3 length: 16 residues. CDR1 is PRHDT and CDR2 is FYEKMQ in the germline V gene (reference sequence). The CDR3 protein is CASSSALAGGPDEQFF.

The chain has TRBV5-4 and TRBJ2-3; the TCRdb D gene call, TRBD1, has no DNA to confirm it. The CDR3 sequence is 15 residues long. In germline, CDR1 is SGHNT, CDR2 YYREEE (reference sequence). CDR3 sequence: CASSSGQGGTDTQYF.

The CDR3 sequence: CASSGDFQETQYF. The V and J genes are TRBV7-3 and TRBJ2-5; TCRdb's D call of TRBD2 is untestable without DNA. Germline CDR1 and CDR2: SGHTA and FQGTGA. The CDR3 is 13 amino acids. Full variable domain (remainder filled in from reference TRBV7-3 and TRBJ2-5): GAGVSQTPSNKVTEKGKYVELRCDPISGHTALYWYRQSLGQGPEFLIYFQGTGAADDSGLPNDRFFAVRPEGSVSTLKIQRTERGDSAVYLCASSGDFQETQYFGPGTRLLVL.

The chain links TRBV5-6 to TRBJ2-1. The CDR3 is 14 residues long. Looked up from germline, CDR1 is SGHDT and CDR2 is YYEEEE. CDR3 sequence reads: CASSPDISYNEQFF. Filled out from reference TRBV5-6 and TRBJ2-1, the complete variable domain reads DAGVTQSPTHLIKTRGQQVTLRCSPKSGHDTVSWYQQALGQGPQFIFQYYEEEERQRGNFPDRFSGHQFPNYSSELNVNALLLGDSALYLCASSPDISYNEQFFGPGTRLTVL.

This chain connects TRBV28 to TRBJ1-4. CDR1 and CDR2 from the germline V gene are MDHEN and SYDVKM. CDR3 length: 13 residues. This chain's CDR3 is CASSFTSNEKLFF.

The gene calls are TRBV21-1 and TRBJ1-1. TRBV21-1 is a known pseudogene. The CDR3 is made up of 13 amino acids. The CDR3 sequence: CASSVWDYDEAFF.

The CDR3 reads CASSPLLNEQFF. This chain joins TRBV12-3 or TRBV12-4 and TRBJ2-1. The CDR3 is 12 amino acids.

The chain combines TRBV4-1 with TRBJ1-1; as DNA is missing, the TRBD1 call by TCRdb cannot be tested. This CDR3 has 13 amino acids. Germline V gene data show CDR1 as MGHRA and CDR2 as YSYEKL. The CDR3 spells CASSQIQGQVAFF.